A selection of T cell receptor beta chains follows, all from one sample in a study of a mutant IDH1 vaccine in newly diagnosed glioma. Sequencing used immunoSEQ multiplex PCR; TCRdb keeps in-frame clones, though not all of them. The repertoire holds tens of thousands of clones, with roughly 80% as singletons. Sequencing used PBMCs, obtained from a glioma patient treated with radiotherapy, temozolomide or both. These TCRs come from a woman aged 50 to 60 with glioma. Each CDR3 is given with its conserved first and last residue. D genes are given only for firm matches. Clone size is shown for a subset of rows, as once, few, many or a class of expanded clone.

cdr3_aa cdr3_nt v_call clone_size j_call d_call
CASSWGTGRPGEQFF TGTGCCAGCAGCTGGGGGACAGGCCGACCTGGGGAGCAGTTCTTC TRBV5-8 NA TRBJ2-1 TRBD1
CAWSHRPPIEAFF TGTGCCTGGAGTCACCGGCCCCCCATTGAAGCTTTCTTT TRBV30 NA TRBJ1-1 NA
CASSLFNGNTEAFF TGTGCCAGCAGTTTATTCAATGGGAACACTGAAGCTTTCTTT TRBV27 NA TRBJ1-1 NA
CASSFWKIMNTEAFF TGTGCCAGCAGTTTTTGGAAAATCATGAACACTGAAGCTTTCTTT TRBV27 few TRBJ1-1 NA
CASSLVGGELFF TGCGCCAGCAGCCTTGTGGGCGGGGAGCTGTTTTTT TRBV5-1 NA TRBJ2-2 NA
CASSTGAGTYEQYF TGTGCCAGCAGCACCGGTGCAGGGACCTACGAGCAGTACTTC TRBV7-9 NA TRBJ2-7 NA
CASSLGRGTGGPVAKNIQYF TGTGCCAGCAGCTTAGGCCGCGGGACAGGGGGCCCAGTAGCCAAAAACATTCAGTACTTC TRBV13 NA TRBJ2-4 TRBD1
CATSRGTGDQPQHF TGTGCCACCAGCAGGGGGACAGGGGATCAGCCCCAGCATTTT TRBV15 NA TRBJ1-5 TRBD1
CASRARANQPQHF TGTGCCAGCCGGGCCAGGGCGAATCAGCCCCAGCATTTT TRBV6-6 NA TRBJ1-5 NA
CASSQGAAEAFF TGTGCCAGCAGCCAGGGTGCCGCTGAAGCTTTCTTT TRBV5-6 NA TRBJ1-1 NA
CASSTGTGGETQYF TGTGCCAGTAGTACAGGGACAGGGGGAGAGACCCAGTACTTC TRBV19 NA TRBJ2-5 TRBD1
CASNVISANEQFF TGTGCCAGCAACGTAATATCGGCGAATGAGCAGTTCTTC TRBV7-9 few TRBJ2-1 NA
CASSYTTTGGGYTF TGTGCCAGCAGTTACACAACAACAGGGGGTGGCTACACCTTC TRBV6-5 NA TRBJ1-2 TRBD1
CASSAESYGYTF TGTGCCAGCAGTGCCGAGTCCTATGGCTACACCTTC TRBV2 NA TRBJ1-2 NA
CATGAGGIGYTF TGTGCCACCGGGGCGGGGGGCATTGGCTACACCTTC TRBV10-3 NA TRBJ1-2 NA
CASTAGRAMNTEAFF TGTGCCAGTACTGCAGGCCGGGCGATGAACACTGAAGCTTTCTTT TRBV19 NA TRBJ1-1 NA
CASSSGTVSGNTIYF TGTGCCAGCTCATCCGGGACAGTCTCTGGAAACACCATATATTTT TRBV18 NA TRBJ1-3 TRBD1
CASSQVSNEQFF TGTGCCAGCAGCCAAGTGTCCAATGAGCAGTTCTTC TRBV14 once TRBJ2-1 NA
CASSYFQGAGEQYF TGTGCCAGCAGTTACTTCCAGGGGGCGGGGGAGCAGTACTTC TRBV6-6 NA TRBJ2-7 TRBD1
CASRLGAMTDTQYF TGCGCCAGCAGGCTAGGGGCGATGACAGATACGCAGTATTTT TRBV5-1 NA TRBJ2-3 NA
CAISDLGNEQFF TGTGCCATCAGTGATTTGGGCAATGAGCAGTTCTTC TRBV10-3 once TRBJ2-1 NA
CASSRDRDGYTF TGTGCCAGCAGCCGGGACAGGGATGGCTACACCTTC TRBV13 NA TRBJ1-2 TRBD1
CASGDGELFF TGTGCCAGCGGCGACGGGGAGCTGTTTTTT TRBV25-1 NA TRBJ2-2 NA